This entry describes one TCR beta chain. The data derive from a study of blood T cell repertoires in COVID-19. Study-wide background: There were acute and convalescent COVID-19 samples, and they came from the United States, Italy and Spain. T cells, B-cell-depleted T cells, or PBMCs provided the cDNA or gDNA that served as material.

As originally analysed: Cell counts per sample came from amplifying reference gene primers. Sequencing used immunoSEQ multiplex PCR; TCRdb keeps in-frame clones, though not all of them. V and J calls and clone size are those listed in that table; D and trimming were worked out from the DNA. The data show under 110,000 clones, 75% to 85% seen once. The source material was peripheral blood. The receptor was derived from an elderly man with COVID-19, enrolled during active disease.

The CDR3 coding sequence is TGTGCCAGCAAACAGGCCCGGGAGTACAATGAGCAGTTCTTC. It encodes CASKQAREYNEQFF. The chain carries TRBV28 and TRBJ2-1; possibly TRBD2 for D (6 bases). Germline V gene sequence: CDR1 MDHEN, CDR2 SYDVKM. The length of the CDR3 is 14 residues. Trimming took 7 bases from V and 4 from J, leaving 14 bases between them. Drawing the rest from reference TRBV28 and TRBJ2-1, the complete variable domain is DVKVTQSSRYLVKRTGEKVFLECVQDMDHENMFWYRQDPGLGLRLIYFSYDVKMKEKGDIPEGYSVSREKKERFSLILESASTNQTSMYLCASKQAREYNEQFFGPGTRLTVL.